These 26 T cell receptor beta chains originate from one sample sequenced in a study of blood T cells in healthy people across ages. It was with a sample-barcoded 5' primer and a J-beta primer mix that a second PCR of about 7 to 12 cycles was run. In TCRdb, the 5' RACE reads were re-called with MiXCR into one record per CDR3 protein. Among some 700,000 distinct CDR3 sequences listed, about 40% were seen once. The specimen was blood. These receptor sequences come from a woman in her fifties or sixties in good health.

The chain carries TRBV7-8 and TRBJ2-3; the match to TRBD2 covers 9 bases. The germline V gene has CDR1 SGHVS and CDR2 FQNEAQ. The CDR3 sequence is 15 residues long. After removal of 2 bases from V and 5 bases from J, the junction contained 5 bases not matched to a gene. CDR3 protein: CASSLLSGGRDTQYF. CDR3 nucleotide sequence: TGTGCCAGCAGCTTACTTAGCGGGGGTCGAGATACGCAGTATTTT. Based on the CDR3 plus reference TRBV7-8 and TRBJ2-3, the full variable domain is GAGVSQSPRYKVAKRGQDVALRCDPISGHVSLFWYQQALGQGPEFLTYFQNEAQLDKSGLPSDRFFAERPEGSVSTLKIQRTQQEDSAVYLCASSLLSGGRDTQYFGPGTRLTVL.

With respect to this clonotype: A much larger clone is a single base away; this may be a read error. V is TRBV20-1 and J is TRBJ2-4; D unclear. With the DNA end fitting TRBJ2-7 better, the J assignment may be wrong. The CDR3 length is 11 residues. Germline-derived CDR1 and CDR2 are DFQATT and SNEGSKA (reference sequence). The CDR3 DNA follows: TGCAGTGCTAGTCCCGGTTGCGAGCAGTACTTC. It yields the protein CSASPGCEQYF.

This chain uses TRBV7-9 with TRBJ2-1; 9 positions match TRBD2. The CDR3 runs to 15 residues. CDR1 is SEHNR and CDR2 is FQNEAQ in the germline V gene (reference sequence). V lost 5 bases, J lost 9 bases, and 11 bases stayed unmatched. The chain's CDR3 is CASSQMLAGEGEQFF. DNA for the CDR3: TGTGCCAGCAGCCAGATGTTAGCGGGAGAGGGTGAGCAGTTCTTC.

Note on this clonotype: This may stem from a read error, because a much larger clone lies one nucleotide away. The CDR3 reads CASSPSVLAGSNEQFF. The CDR3 DNA sequence: TGTGCCAGCAGCCCATCCGTCCTAGCGGGTAGCAATGAGCAGTTCTTC. The genes are TRBV3-1 and TRBJ2-1, with 8 bases aligning to TRBD2. With 4 bases clipped from V and 6 bases from J, the junction kept 11 bases outside the gene matches. CDR1 and CDR2 from the germline V gene are LGHDT and YNNKEL (reference sequence). The CDR3 consists of 16 residues.

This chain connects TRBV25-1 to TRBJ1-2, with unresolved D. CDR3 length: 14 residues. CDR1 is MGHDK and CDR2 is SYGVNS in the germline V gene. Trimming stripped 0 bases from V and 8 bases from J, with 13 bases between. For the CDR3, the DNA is TGTGCCAGCAGTGAATATAGGACCGATCGGGGCTACACCTTC. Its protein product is CASSEYRTDRGYTF.

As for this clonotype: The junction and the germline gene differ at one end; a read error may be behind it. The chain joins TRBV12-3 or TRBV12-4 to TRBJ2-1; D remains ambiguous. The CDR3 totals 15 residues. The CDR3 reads CVSSLVSQVSNEQFF. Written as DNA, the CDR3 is TGTGTCAGCAGTTTAGTTAGTCAGGTCAGCAATGAGCAGTTCTTC.

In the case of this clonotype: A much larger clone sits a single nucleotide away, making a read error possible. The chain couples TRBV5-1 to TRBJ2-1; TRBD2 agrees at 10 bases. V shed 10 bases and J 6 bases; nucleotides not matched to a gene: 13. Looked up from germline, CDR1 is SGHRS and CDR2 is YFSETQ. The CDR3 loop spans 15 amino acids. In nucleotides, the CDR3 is TGCGCCGGCCTAGCGGGGGCCTCCTCTAGCAATGAGCAGTTCTTC. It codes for CAGLAGASSSNEQFF. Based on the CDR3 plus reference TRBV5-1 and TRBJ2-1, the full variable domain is KAGVTQTPRYLIKTRGQQVTLSCSPISGHRSVSWYQQTPGQGLQFLFEYFSETQRNKGNFPGRFSGRQFSNSRSEMNVSTLELGDSALYLCAGLAGASSSNEQFFGPGTRLTVL.

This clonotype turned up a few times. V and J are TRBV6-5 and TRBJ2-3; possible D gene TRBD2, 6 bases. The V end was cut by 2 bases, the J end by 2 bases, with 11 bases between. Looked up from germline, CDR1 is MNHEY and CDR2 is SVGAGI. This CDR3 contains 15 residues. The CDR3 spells CASSYGGSTTDTQYF. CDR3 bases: TGTGCCAGCAGTTACGGGGGGAGTACCACAGATACGCAGTATTTT.

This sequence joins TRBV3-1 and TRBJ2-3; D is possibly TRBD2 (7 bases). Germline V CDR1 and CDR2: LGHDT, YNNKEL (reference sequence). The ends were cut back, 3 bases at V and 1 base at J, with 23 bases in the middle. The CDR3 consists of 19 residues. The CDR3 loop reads CASSHQMGGLARGTDTQYF. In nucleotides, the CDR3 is TGTGCCAGCAGCCACCAAATGGGGGGGCTGGCGCGTGGCACAGATACGCAGTATTTT.

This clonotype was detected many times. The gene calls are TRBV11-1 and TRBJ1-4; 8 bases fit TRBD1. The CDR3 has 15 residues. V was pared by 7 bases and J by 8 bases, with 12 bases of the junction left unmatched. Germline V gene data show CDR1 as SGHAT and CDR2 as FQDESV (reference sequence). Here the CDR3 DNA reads TGTGCCAGCAAGCCGGACAGGGCGGGAGACGAAAAACTGTTTTTT. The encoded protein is CASKPDRAGDEKLFF.

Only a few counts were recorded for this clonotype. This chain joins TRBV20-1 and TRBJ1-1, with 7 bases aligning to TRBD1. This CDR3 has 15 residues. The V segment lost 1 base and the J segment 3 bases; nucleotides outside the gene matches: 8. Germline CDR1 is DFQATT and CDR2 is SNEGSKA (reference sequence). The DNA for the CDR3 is TGCAGTGCTAGAGTGAATCAGGGGGATCACACTGAAGCTTTCTTT. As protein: CSARVNQGDHTEAFF.

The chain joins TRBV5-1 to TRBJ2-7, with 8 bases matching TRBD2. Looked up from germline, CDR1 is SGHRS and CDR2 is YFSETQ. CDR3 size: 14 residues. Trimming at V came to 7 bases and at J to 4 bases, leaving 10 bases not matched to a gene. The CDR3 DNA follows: TGCGCCAGCGCCCTAGCGGGTAGGAAGTACGAGCAGTACTTC. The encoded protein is CASALAGRKYEQYF.

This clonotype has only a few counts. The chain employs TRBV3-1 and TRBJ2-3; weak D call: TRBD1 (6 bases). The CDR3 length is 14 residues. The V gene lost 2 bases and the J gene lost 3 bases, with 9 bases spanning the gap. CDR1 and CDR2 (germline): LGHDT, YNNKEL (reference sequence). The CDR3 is CASSQLGATDTQYF. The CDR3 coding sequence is TGTGCCAGCAGCCAACTGGGGGCGACAGATACGCAGTATTTT.

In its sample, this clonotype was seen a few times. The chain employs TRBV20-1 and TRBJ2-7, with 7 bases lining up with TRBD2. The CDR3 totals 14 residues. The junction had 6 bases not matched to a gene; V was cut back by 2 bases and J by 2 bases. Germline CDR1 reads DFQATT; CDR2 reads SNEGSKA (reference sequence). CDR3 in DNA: TGCAGTGCTAGAATCCAGCGGGATGCCTACGAGCAGTACTTC. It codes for CSARIQRDAYEQYF.

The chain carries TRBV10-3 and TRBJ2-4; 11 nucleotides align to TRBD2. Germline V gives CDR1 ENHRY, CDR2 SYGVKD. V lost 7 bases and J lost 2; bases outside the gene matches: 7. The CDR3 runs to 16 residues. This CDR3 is CAIKGSGGASKNIQYF. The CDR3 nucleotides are TGTGCCATCAAGGGTAGCGGGGGGGCCTCCAAAAACATTCAGTACTTC.

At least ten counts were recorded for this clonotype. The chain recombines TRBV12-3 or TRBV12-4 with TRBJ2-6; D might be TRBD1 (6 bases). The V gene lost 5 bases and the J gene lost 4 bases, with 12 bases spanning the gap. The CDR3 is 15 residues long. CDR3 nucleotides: TGTGCCAGCAGTCCACAGGGTACCGGGGCCAACGTCCTGACTTTC. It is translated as CASSPQGTGANVLTF.

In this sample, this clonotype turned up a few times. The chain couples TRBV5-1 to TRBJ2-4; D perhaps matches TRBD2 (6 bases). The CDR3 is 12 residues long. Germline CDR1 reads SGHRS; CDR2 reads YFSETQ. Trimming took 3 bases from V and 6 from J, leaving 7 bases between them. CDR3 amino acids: CASSSEGNIQYF. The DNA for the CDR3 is TGCGCCAGCAGCTCGGAGGGAAACATTCAGTACTTC.

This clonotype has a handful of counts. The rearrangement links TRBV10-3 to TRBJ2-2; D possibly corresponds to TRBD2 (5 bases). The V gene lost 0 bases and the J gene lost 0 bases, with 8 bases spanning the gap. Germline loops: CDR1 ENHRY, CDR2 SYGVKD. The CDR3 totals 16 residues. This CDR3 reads CAISESSAPNTGELFF. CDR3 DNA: TGTGCCATCAGTGAGTCTAGCGCGCCGAACACCGGGGAGCTGTTTTTT.

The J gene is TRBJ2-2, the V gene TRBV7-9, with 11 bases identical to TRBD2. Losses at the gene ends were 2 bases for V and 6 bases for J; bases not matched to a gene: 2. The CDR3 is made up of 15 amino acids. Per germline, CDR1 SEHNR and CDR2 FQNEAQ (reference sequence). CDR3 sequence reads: CASSLTSGSAGELFF. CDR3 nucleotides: TGTGCCAGCAGCTTAACTAGCGGGAGTGCCGGGGAGCTGTTTTTT.

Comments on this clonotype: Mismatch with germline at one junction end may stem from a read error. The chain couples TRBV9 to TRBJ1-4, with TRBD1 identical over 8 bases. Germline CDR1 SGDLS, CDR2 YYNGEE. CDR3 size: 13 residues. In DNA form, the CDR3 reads TGTGCCAGCAGCGGGACAGGGTCGGGGATGTTGGTTTTT. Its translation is CASSGTGSGMLVF.

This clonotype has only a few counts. The CDR3 reads CASSKVMTLSGRVLYGYTF. The CDR3 coding sequence is TGTGCCAGCAGCAAAGTAATGACTTTGAGCGGCAGGGTGCTCTATGGCTACACCTTC. The V gene is TRBV21-1, the J gene TRBJ1-2. TRBV21-1 is tagged as a pseudogene. CDR3 length: 19 amino acids.

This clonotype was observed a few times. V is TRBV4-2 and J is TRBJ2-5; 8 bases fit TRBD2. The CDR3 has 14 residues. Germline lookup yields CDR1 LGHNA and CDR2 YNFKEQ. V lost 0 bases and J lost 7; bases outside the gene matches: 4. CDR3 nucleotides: TGTGCCAGCAGCCAAGATCGGGGGGGCCGGACCCAGTACTTC. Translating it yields CASSQDRGGRTQYF.

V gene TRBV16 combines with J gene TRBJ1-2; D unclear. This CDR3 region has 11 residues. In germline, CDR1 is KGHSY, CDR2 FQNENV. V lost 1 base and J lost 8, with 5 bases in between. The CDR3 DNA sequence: TGTGCCAGCAGCCAATTGGGCGGCTACACCTTC. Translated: CASSQLGGYTF.

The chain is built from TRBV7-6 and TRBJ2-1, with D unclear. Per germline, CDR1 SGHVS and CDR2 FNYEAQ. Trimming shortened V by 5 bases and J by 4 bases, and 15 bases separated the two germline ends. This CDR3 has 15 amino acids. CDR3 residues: CASSPRATRYNEQFF. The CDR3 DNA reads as TGTGCCAGCAGCCCCCGAGCCACACGTTACAATGAGCAGTTCTTC.

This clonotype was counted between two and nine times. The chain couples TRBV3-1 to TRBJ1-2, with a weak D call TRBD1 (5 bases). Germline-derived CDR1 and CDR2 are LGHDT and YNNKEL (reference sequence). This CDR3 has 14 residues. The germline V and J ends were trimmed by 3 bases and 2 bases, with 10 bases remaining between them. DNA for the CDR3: TGTGCCAGCAGCCAGGGGGACCTGAACTATGGCTACACCTTC. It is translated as CASSQGDLNYGYTF.

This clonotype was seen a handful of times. CDR3 DNA sequence: TGTGCCAGCAGACGGGGGACCGGGGAGCTGTTTTTT. Translation gives CASRRGTGELFF. The chain carries TRBV9 and TRBJ2-2; a possible D gene is TRBD2 (6 bases). The CDR3 has 12 amino acids. The V end lost 5 bases, the J end lost 5 bases, and 7 bases lay between the germline ends. Germline V gene data show CDR1 as SGDLS and CDR2 as YYNGEE. The complete variable domain, with remaining parts taken from reference TRBV9 and TRBJ2-2, reads DSGVTQTPKHLITATGQRVTLRCSPRSGDLSVYWYQQSLDQGLQFLIQYYNGEERAKGNILERFSAQQFPDLHSELNLSSLELGDSALYFCASRRGTGELFFGEGSRLTVL.